Sequencing of this T cell receptor beta chain was carried out in a study of response to subunit inactivated influenza vaccine (dated by TCRdb to about 2018). Regarding the research as a whole: Deep quantitative T cell receptor repertoire profiling was used in the study to track responses to a trivalent subunit inactivated influenza vaccine. General conclusions and limits of the study: According to the authors, only a limited number of new T cells may be recruited by each seasonal influenza vaccination.

The library relied on RT-PCR. Instrument on record: Illumina HiSeq 2500. In TCRdb, the public reads were trimmed at Q25 with fastp and aligned with MiXCR, with productive beta chains retained. Rows are combined by CDR3 protein, so each entry shows the most common genes and DNA. This sample has about 570,000 distinct CDR3 sequences in its table, and 11% of those were observed once. The top ten clonotypes cover roughly 9.6% of the sample. The CDR3 contains 13 residues, cysteine and phenylalanine counted. Of all the DNA, just the CDR3 is kept, 39 bases in frame from base 1. The germline V gene sets CDR1 to SGHTA and CDR2 to FQGNSA. The germline V and J ends show losses of 5 bases and 12 bases respectively, and no gene match explains 4 bases of the junction. Regarding this clonotype: It lacks a known antigen. No much larger clone is present one base from it, and per-base qualities are unavailable.

The same data also contributed to another study, on T cells expressing NK-cell markers. Looking at the second paper: The TCR beta cDNA libraries were made using 5'RACE template switching, a step that added both a universal primer site and unique molecular identifiers. TCR beta-chain repertoires were profiled in sorted CD3+CD56+NKG2C+, CD3+CD56+NKG2C- and CD3+CD56-NKG2C+ T-cell subsets from several donors. Of the eight sequenced donors, seven were found to be HCMV-seropositive and one was found to be HCMV-seronegative. In several experiments an anti-gammadeltaTCR antibody was added to restrict sorting to alphabetaTCR-expressing T cells. In roughly 6 donors, the dominant CD3+CD56+NKG2C+ clonotypes ranked among the top 10 CD8+ clonotypes, making up roughly 1.0-7.0% of CD8+ T cells. Those dominant clonotypes were again the most abundant among CD3+CD56-NKG2C+ cells in a few donors, at about 25-65%. Whether the expanded NKG2C-expressing T cell clones were specific for HCMV antigens remained unclear. All eight donors whose samples were sequenced were randomly selected healthy volunteers, three of them men and five women. A commercial ELISA kit detecting HCMV-specific IgG in serum was used to determine HCMV serostatus. Ficoll density gradient centrifugation was used to isolate peripheral blood mononuclear cells from blood. For 5 or 6 donors, unsorted PBMC were also used to sequence bulk peripheral blood T-cell repertoires. Priming for cDNA synthesis came from the TCR beta constant segment, and two successive PCR amplification steps followed. Sequencing of the libraries produced 2 x 150 bp reads on Illumina HiSeq 2000/2500, MiSeq or NextSeq. MIGEC was used to demultiplex reads and group reads by UMI, and MiTCR was used to assemble and quantify clonotypes. To exclude erroneous sequences, any TCR cDNA sequence not supported by at least two reads was discarded. The tcR package was used for downstream repertoire analysis, and clonotypes were matched across fractions by CDR3 nucleotide sequence plus V segment. VDJmatch was used to annotate antigen specificity against VDJdb, with one amino acid substitution in CDR3 permitted.

The V gene is TRBV7-2 and the J gene is TRBJ2-1; TRBD2 matches 13 bases in the middle. The clonotype was recovered from a man aged 50 to 59 who received an inactivated influenza vaccine. Donor details come from another sample of the same person, matched by shared clones. This material consisted of PBMCs from blood, taken on the day of vaccination. CDR3 sequence: CASSARLAGGQFF. The nucleotide sequence reads TGTGCCAGCAGCGCGCGACTAGCGGGGGGGCAGTTCTTC.